The 17 T cell receptor beta chains below all came from one sample that was sequenced in a study of CD8 T cells in Susac syndrome. It was with random hexamers that about 0.45 to 1 ug RNA was reverse transcribed. TCRdb recomputed calls from the immunoSEQ multiplex PCR reads with MiXCR, one row per CDR3 protein. The data show 150,000 to 250,000 distinct CDR3 sequences, with roughly 95% seen just once and approximately 0.097% held by the top ten. Sequenced material: CD4+ T cells from PBMCs. Receptors were obtained from a human donor with multiple sclerosis.

V gene TRBV3-1 combines with J gene TRBJ2-1; the match to TRBD2 covers 7 bases. V was clipped by 0 bases and J by 7 bases; unmatched bases: 12. The germline CDR1 and CDR2 sequences are LGHDT and YNNKEL (reference sequence). The CDR3 runs 17 residues. Here the CDR3 DNA reads TGTGCCAGCAGCCAAGAGGCAACAGCGGGAAAAAAGAATGAGCAGTTCTTC. Encoded protein: CASSQEATAGKKNEQFF.

The V and J genes are TRBV2 and TRBJ2-7; D gene unclear. This CDR3 contains 15 residues. V was cut by 7 bases and J by 6 bases, with 22 bases left in between. The germline V gene has CDR1 SNHLY and CDR2 FYNNEI. The CDR3 coding sequence is TGTGCCAGCACGACACCGGGCCACCAACCCCTCGAGCAGTACTTC. It yields the protein CASTTPGHQPLEQYF.

This clonotype was seen only once. This chain uses TRBV29-1 with TRBJ1-2; TRBD1 matches at 9 bases. Looked up from germline, CDR1 is SQVTM and CDR2 is ANQGSEA. The CDR3 runs to 13 residues. V gave up 4 bases and J gave up 7 bases; unmatched junction bases: 7. CDR3 in amino acids: CSVGDRASFGYTF. The CDR3 coding sequence is TGCAGCGTTGGGGACAGGGCCTCCTTTGGCTACACCTTC.

This sequence joins TRBV20-1 and TRBJ1-2; the match to TRBD1 covers 7 bases. The J segment lost 4 bases and the V segment lost 6 bases, leaving 5 bases of the junction unmatched. This CDR3 spans 12 amino acids. Per germline, CDR1 DFQATT and CDR2 SNEGSKA (reference sequence). The DNA of the CDR3 is TGCAGTGCAAAACAGGGGCGCTATGGCTACACCTTC. Its protein is CSAKQGRYGYTF.

This rearrangement joins TRBV20-1 to TRBJ2-3, with D possibly being TRBD1 (6 bases). Germline lookup yields CDR1 DFQATT and CDR2 SNEGSKA (reference sequence). The CDR3 runs to 15 residues. V lost 2 bases to trimming and J lost 7 bases, with 19 bases between them. Here the CDR3 DNA reads TGCAGTGCTAGACCCCTAGGGGGAACCGGAAATACGCAGTATTTT. It specifies CSARPLGGTGNTQYF.

J is TRBJ2-3 and V is TRBV9, with D perhaps matching TRBD1 (7 bases). Germline values: CDR1 SGDLS, CDR2 YYNGEE. Between the trimmed V and J ends, which lost 3 bases and 0 bases, there was a span of 14 bases. This CDR3 contains 16 residues. The CDR3: CASSAVTGTSTDTQYF. The CDR3 DNA is TGTGCCAGCAGCGCGGTGACAGGGACTAGCACAGATACGCAGTATTTT.

The rearrangement links TRBV7-9 to TRBJ2-1, with 14 bases that match TRBD2. V was clipped by 5 bases and J by 4 bases; unmatched bases: 4. CDR3 length: 16 residues. The germline CDR1 and CDR2 sequences are SEHNR and FQNEAQ (reference sequence). CDR3 DNA: TGTGCCAGCAGCGTCCGACTAGCGGGGGGGTACAATGAGCAGTTCTTC. Protein sequence: CASSVRLAGGYNEQFF.

The chain carries TRBV2 and TRBJ2-7; no reliable D call. This CDR3 has 13 residues. Trimming stripped 7 bases from V and 0 bases from J, with 10 bases between. CDR1 is SNHLY, CDR2 FYNNEI, per germline. The CDR3 sequence is CASTGLVSYEQYF. The DNA of the CDR3 is TGTGCCAGCACCGGGCTTGTCTCCTACGAGCAGTACTTC.

The rearrangement joins TRBV7-2 to TRBJ1-5; 9 nucleotides agree with TRBD1. With V trimmed by 5 bases and J by 4 bases, 6 bases remained unmatched. From germline, CDR1 is SGHTA and CDR2 FQGNSA. This CDR3 is 15 amino acids long. This chain's CDR3 is CASSATGTGNQPQHF. The CDR3 DNA sequence: TGTGCCAGCAGCGCAACCGGGACAGGGAATCAGCCCCAGCATTTT.

Only one count was recorded for this clonotype. J is TRBJ2-6 and V is TRBV9; D is possibly TRBD1 (6 bases). Trimming shortened V by 0 bases and J by 2 bases, and 12 bases separated the two germline ends. CDR3 length: 17 amino acids. CDR1 is SGDLS, CDR2 YYNGEE, per germline. The CDR3 spells CASSVGGGVAGANVLTF. DNA for the CDR3: TGTGCCAGCAGCGTAGGAGGGGGAGTCGCTGGGGCCAACGTCCTGACTTTC.

The chain joins TRBV7-8 to TRBJ2-7, with 8 bases fitting TRBD2. The CDR3 is 15 residues long. Germline loops: CDR1 SGHVS, CDR2 FQNEAQ. With V trimmed by 4 bases and J by 7 bases, 12 bases remained unmatched. This chain's CDR3 is CASSSGRGGYVEQYF. CDR3 sequence (DNA): TGTGCCAGCAGCTCCGGGAGGGGGGGATACGTGGAGCAGTACTTC.

The rearrangement links TRBV6-6 to TRBJ1-3, with TRBD1 identical over 9 bases. This CDR3 is 16 amino acids long. V gave up 0 bases and J gave up 3 bases; unmatched junction bases: 3. Germline values: CDR1 MNHNY, CDR2 SVGAGI (reference sequence). The CDR3 reads CASSYSGQGSGNTIYF. CDR3 DNA: TGTGCCAGCAGTTACTCGGGACAGGGAAGTGGAAACACCATATATTTT.

This clonotype was picked up one time. The CDR3 bases are TGCGCCAGCAGCTTTGGCAGGGAGGCGGGCGAGCAGTACTTC. Its protein is CASSFGREAGEQYF. The chain employs TRBV5-1 and TRBJ2-7; D possibly corresponds to TRBD2 (6 bases). CDR3 length: 14 amino acids. Trimming took 2 bases from V and 6 from J, leaving 15 bases between them. Germline values: CDR1 SGHRS, CDR2 YFSETQ.

The chain recombines TRBV9 with TRBJ2-1; no reliable D call. V was cut by 0 bases and J by 5 bases, with 9 bases left in between. Germline V gene lookup returns CDR1 SGDLS and CDR2 YYNGEE. This CDR3 contains 14 residues. The CDR3: CASSVAGSHNEQFF. As DNA, the CDR3 is TGTGCCAGCAGCGTAGCGGGTAGTCACAATGAGCAGTTCTTC.

CDR3 region: CASSQSRAGELFF. In DNA form, the CDR3 reads TGTGCCAGCAGCCAAAGCCGGGCCGGGGAGCTGTTTTTT. V gene TRBV3-1 combines with J gene TRBJ2-2; no clear D gene. V lost 2 bases, J lost 6 bases, and 7 bases lay in between. Germline CDR1 LGHDT, CDR2 YNNKEL (reference sequence). The CDR3 covers 13 residues.

This chain connects TRBV4-1 to TRBJ2-3, with 8 positions matching TRBD2. Losses at the gene ends were 0 bases for V and 4 bases for J; bases not matched to a gene: 3. CDR3 length equals 15 residues. Germline-derived CDR1 and CDR2 are MGHRA and YSYEKL. The CDR3 DNA follows: TGCGCCAGCAGCCAAGATGAGGGACTAGCAGATACGCAGTATTTT. It is translated as CASSQDEGLADTQYF.

This clonotype was counted a single time. The chain carries TRBV9 and TRBJ2-1; TRBD2 agrees at 8 bases. Unmatched junction bases numbered 8, after V lost 1 base and J lost 5 bases. The CDR3 has 16 amino acids. Per germline, CDR1 SGDLS and CDR2 YYNGEE. DNA of the CDR3: TGTGCCAGCAGCGTACGCCCGGGGGGGCCCGACAATGAGCAGTTCTTC. It yields the protein CASSVRPGGPDNEQFF.